This T cell receptor beta chain was sequenced for a study of T cell responses to AZD1222 COVID-19 vaccine. V was clipped by 0 bases and J by 8 bases, with 20 bases between them. CDR3 size: 17 residues. The germline gives CDR1 SGDLS, CDR2 YYNGEE. TCRdb's table, derived via immunoSEQ multiplex PCR, lists solely in-frame clones and lacks some. The data hold 45,000 to 65,000 clones, with 70% to 80% observed a single time. The sequencing here drew on peripheral blood, taken 28 days after the second AZD1222 dose. The chain links TRBV9 to TRBJ1-4; weak D call: TRBD1 (5 bases). This clonotype was obtained from an adult who received the AZD1222 COVID-19 vaccine. The CDR3 DNA reads as TGTGCCAGCAGCGTAGGCCCCGGGACTTATGCAGGAGAAAAACTGTTTTTT. As protein: CASSVGPGTYAGEKLFF.